This T cell receptor (beta chain) appears in the sequencing data of a study of T cell repertoires and HLA-DP antigens. Study-wide background: Alloreactive CD4+ T cells targeted HLA-DP on transduced HeLa.

CDR1 LNHDA and CDR2 SQIVND come from the germline V gene (reference sequence). Trimming left V 7 bases short and J 4 bases short, with 22 bases between. This CDR3 has 16 residues. Libraries were prepared by immunoSEQ multiplex PCR; TCRdb keeps only in-frame clonotypes and omits some of them. The sample includes about 73,000 clones, roughly 75% seen only once; the top ten take 1.6%. As to this clone: The antigen remains undetermined.

The TCR was taken from a man aged 55 to 70 in good health and CMV-seronegative. Sequences were obtained from CD4+ T cells from PBMCs. This chain uses TRBV19 with TRBJ1-1; D perhaps matches TRBD1 (6 bases). CDR3 nucleotides: TGTGCCAGTAACCGCCTGCGGGGGGCGCGAGGCACTGAAGCTTTCTTT. This sequence encodes CASNRLRGARGTEAFF.